This TCR beta chain was obtained from a study of blood T cells in healthy people across ages. Between the trimmed V and J ends, which lost 11 bases and 4 bases, there was a span of 13 bases. Germline V CDR1 and CDR2: MDHEN, SYDVKM. The CDR3 has 12 residues. Study-wide results and caveats: Diversity figures derived from one million T cells were judged to underestimate the true value.

For every donor, a draw yielded around 10 milliliters of peripheral blood. Next came a second PCR, run for about 6 to 11 cycles, which used a sample-barcoded 5' primer along with a J-beta primer mix. TCRdb recomputed calls from the 5' RACE reads with MiXCR, one row per CDR3 protein. Of about 670,000 distinct CDR3 sequences listed, over 40% are singletons. This clonotype was counted a few times. Antigen: not known. The sequencing input was blood. This clonotype was obtained from an older man in good health. The V gene is TRBV28, the J gene TRBJ2-3; D is unclear. DNA for the CDR3: TGTGCCGCCAGAAGTACTTCAGATACGCAGTATTTT. Its protein product is CAARSTSDTQYF.